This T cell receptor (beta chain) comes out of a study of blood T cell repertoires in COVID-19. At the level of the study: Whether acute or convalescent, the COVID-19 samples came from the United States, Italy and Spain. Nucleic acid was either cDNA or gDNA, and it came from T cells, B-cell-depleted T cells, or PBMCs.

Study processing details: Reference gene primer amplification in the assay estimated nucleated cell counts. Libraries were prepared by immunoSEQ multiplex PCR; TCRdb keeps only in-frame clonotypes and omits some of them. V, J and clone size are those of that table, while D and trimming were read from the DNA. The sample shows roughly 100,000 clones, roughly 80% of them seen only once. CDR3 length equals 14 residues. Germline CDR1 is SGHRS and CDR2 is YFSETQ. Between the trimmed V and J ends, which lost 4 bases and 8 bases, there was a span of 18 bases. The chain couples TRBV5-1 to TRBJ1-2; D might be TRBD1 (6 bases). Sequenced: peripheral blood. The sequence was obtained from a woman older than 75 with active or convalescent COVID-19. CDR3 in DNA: TGCGCCAGCAGCGAGGACAGCTCTATTAACGGCTACACCTTC. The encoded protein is CASSEDSSINGYTF.